The entry below describes one T cell receptor (beta chain). Its antigen remains unknown. This sample was taken from a study of follicular helper T cells after annual influenza vaccination. Study in general: For some subjects, blood spans the 2013-2014, 2014-2015 and 2015-2016 annual vaccinations. Whole-study findings and limits: Recurrent ICOS+CD38+ cTfh clonotypes included tetramer and AIM influenza-specific ones.

TCRdb's table, derived via immunoSEQ multiplex PCR, lists solely in-frame clones and lacks some. This table has about 15,000 clones, around 78% appearing once. J gave up 6 bases and V 2 bases, and 6 bases lay outside the gene matches. Germline V gene lookup returns CDR1 MNHNS and CDR2 SASEGT. The CDR3 extends over 17 amino acids. The time point is: 2014-2015 season, pre-vaccination. The TCR sequence derives from an adult who received the influenza vaccine. The starting material was CXCR5- memory CD4+ T cells sorted from blood, obtained on the day of influenza vaccination. The chain joins TRBV6-1 to TRBJ2-2; 13 positions match TRBD2. The CDR3, as DNA: TGTGCCAGCAGTGAAAGGACTAGCGGGGGAGGGGCCGGGGAGCTGTTTTTT. Protein sequence: CASSERTSGGGAGELFF.